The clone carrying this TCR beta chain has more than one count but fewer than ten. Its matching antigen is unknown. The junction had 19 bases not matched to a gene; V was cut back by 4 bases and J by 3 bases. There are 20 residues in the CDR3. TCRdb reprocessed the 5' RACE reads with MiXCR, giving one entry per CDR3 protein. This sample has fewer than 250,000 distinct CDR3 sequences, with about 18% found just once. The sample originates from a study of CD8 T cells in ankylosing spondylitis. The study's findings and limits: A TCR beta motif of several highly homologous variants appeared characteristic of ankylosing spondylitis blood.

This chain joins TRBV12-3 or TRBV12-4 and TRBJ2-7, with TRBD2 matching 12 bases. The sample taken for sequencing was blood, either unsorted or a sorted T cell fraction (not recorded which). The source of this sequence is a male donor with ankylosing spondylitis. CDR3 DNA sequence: TGTGCCAGCAGTTCCCCCTCGACTAGCGGGAGAGGGGTCATGGGCTACGAGCAGTACTTC. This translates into CASSSPSTSGRGVMGYEQYF.